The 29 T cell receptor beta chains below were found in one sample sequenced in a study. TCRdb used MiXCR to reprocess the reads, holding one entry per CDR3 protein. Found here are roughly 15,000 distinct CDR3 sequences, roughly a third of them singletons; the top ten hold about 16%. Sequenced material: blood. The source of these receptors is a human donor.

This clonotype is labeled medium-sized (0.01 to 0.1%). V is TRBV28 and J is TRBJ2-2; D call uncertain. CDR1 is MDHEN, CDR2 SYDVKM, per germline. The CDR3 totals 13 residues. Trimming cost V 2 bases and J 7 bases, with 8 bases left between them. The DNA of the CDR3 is TGTGCCAGCAGTTTAGAGGTTTACGGGGAGCTGTTTTTT. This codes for CASSLEVYGELFF.

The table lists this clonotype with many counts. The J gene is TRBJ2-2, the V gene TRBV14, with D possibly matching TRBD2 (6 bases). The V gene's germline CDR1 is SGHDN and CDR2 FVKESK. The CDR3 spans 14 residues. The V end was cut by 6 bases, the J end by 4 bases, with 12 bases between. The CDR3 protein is CASSAGTGTGELFF. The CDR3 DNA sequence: TGTGCCAGCAGTGCGGGAACGGGCACCGGGGAGCTGTTTTTT.

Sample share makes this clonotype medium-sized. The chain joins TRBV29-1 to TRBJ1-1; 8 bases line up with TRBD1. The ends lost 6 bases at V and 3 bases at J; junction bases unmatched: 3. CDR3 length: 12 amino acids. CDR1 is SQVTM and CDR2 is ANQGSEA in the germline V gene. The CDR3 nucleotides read TGCAGCGTGTCGGACAGGGACACTGAAGCTTTCTTT. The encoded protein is CSVSDRDTEAFF. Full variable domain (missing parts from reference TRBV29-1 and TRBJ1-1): SAVISQKPSRDICQRGTSLTIQCQVDSQVTMMFWYRQQPGQSLTLIATANQGSEATYESGFVIDKFPISRPNLTFSTLTVSNMSPEDSSIYLCSVSDRDTEAFFGQGTRLTVV.

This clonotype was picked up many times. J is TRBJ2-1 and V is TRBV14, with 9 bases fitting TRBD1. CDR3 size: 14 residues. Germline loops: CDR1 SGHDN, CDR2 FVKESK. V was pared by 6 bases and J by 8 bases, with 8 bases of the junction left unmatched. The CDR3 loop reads CASRGTGKRDEQFF. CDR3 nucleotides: TGTGCCAGCAGAGGGACAGGGAAACGGGATGAGCAGTTCTTC. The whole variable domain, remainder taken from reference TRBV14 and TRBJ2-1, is EAGVTQFPSHSVIEKGQTVTLRCDPISGHDNLYWYRRVMGKEIKFLLHFVKESKQDESGMPNNRFLAERTGGTYSTLKVQPAELEDSGVYFCASRGTGKRDEQFFGPGTRLTVL.

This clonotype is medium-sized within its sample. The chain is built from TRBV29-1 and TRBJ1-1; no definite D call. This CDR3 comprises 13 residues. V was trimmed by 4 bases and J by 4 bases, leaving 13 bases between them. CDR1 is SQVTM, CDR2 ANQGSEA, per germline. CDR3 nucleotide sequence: TGCAGCGTTGTAAGGGATCAGGCCACTGAAGCTTTCTTT. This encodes CSVVRDQATEAFF.

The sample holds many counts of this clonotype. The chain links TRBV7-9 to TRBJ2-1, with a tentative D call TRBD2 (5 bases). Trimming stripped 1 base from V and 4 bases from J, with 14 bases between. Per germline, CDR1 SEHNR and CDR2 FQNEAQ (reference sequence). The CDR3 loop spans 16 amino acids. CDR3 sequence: CASSLDAGGPYNEQFF. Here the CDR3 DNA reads TGTGCCAGCAGCTTAGATGCCGGCGGGCCTTACAATGAGCAGTTCTTC. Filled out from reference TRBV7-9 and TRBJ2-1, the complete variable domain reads DTGVSQNPRHKITKRGQNVTFRCDPISEHNRLYWYRQTLGQGPEFLTYFQNEAQLEKSRLLSDRFSAERPKGSFSTLEIQRTEQGDSAMYLCASSLDAGGPYNEQFFGPGTRLTVL.

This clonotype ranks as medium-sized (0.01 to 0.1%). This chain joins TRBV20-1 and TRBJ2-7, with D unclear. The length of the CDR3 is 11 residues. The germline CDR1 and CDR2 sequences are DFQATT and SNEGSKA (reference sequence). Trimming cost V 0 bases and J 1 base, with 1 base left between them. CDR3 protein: CSARESYEQYF. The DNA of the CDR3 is TGCAGTGCTAGAGAATCCTACGAGCAGTACTTC.

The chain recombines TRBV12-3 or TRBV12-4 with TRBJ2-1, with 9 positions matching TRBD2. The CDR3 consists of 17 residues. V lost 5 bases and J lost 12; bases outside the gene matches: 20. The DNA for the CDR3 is TGTGCCAGCAGTACCTCCTTTAGCGGGAGATGGACAGATACGCAGTTCTTC. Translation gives CASSTSFSGRWTDTQFF.

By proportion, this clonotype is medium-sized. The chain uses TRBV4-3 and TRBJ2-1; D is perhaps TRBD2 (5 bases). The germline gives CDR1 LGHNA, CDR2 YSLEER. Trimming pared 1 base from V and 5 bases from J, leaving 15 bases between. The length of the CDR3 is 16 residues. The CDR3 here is CASSQVPRLMDNEQFF. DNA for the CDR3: TGCGCCAGCAGCCAAGTCCCAAGACTAATGGACAATGAGCAGTTCTTC.

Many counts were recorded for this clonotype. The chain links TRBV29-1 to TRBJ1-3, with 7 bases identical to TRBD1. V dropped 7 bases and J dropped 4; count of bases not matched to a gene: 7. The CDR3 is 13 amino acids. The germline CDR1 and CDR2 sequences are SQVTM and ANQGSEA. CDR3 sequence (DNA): TGCAGCGCCCCCGGGACAGAAGGAAACACCATATATTTT. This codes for CSAPGTEGNTIYF.

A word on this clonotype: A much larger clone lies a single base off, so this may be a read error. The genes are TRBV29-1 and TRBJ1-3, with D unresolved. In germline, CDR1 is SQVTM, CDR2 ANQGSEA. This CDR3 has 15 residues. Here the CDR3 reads CRVMGGADRGNTIYF. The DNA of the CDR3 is TGCAGAGTTATGGGTGGAGCGGACCGAGGAAACACCATATATTTT.

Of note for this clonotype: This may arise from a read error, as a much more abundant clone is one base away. CDR3 sequence (DNA): TGCGCCAGCATCCAAGAACCTGGGACAGGGGTCAATGAGCAGTTCTTC. Encoded protein: CASIQEPGTGVNEQFF. The V gene is TRBV4-3, the J gene TRBJ2-1, with TRBD1 identical over 10 bases. Germline CDR1 is LGHNA and CDR2 is YSLEER. The CDR3 runs to 16 residues.

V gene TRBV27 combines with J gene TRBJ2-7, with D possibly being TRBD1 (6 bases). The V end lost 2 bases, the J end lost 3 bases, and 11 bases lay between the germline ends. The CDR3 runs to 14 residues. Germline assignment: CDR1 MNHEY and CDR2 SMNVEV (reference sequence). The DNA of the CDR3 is TGTGCCAGCAGTTTAAGGGACACAGGCTACGAGCAGTACTTC. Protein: CASSLRDTGYEQYF.

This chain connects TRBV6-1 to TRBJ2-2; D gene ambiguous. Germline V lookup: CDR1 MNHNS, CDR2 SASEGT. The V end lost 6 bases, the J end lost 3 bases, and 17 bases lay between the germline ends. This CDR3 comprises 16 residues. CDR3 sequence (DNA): TGTGCCAGCAGACCTATGCCGTCAAGGGACACCGGGGAGCTGTTTTTT. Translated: CASRPMPSRDTGELFF.

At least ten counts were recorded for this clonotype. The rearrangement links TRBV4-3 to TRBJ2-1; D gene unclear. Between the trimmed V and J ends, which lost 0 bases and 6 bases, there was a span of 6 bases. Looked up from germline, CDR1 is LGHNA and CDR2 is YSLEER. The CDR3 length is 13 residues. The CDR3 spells CASSQDKANEQFF. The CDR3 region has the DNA TGCGCCAGCAGCCAAGATAAGGCCAATGAGCAGTTCTTC.

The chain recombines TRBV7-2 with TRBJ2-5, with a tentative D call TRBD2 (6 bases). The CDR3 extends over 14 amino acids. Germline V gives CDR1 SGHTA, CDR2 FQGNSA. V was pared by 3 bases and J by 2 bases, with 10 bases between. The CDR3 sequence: CASSFLGGQETQYF. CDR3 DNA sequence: TGTGCCAGCAGCTTTCTCGGGGGACAAGAGACCCAGTACTTC.

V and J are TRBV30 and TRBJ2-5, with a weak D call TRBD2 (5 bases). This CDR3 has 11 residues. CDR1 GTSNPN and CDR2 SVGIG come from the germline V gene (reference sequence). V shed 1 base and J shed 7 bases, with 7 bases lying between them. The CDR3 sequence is CAWSDGGTQYF. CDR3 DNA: TGTGCCTGGAGTGATGGAGGGACCCAGTACTTC.

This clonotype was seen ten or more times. The CDR3 region has the DNA TGTGCCAGCACGTCAGGCGGGCCCCAGCATTTT. It codes for CASTSGGPQHF. The chain employs TRBV12-3 or TRBV12-4 and TRBJ1-5; no reliable D call. CDR3 length: 11 residues. V lost 7 bases and J lost 9, with 10 bases in between.

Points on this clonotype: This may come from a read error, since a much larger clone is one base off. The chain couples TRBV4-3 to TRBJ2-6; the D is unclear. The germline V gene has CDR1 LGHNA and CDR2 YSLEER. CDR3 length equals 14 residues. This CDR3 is CASTQGSGANVLTF. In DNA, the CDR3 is TGCGCCAGCACCCAAGGGTCTGGGGCCAACGTCCTGACTTTC.

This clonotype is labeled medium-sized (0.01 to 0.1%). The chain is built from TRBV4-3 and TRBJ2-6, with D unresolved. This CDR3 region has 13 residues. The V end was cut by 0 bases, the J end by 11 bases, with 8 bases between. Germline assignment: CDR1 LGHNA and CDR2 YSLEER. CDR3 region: CASSQENNDVLTF. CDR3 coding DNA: TGCGCCAGCAGCCAAGAGAATAATGACGTCCTGACTTTC.

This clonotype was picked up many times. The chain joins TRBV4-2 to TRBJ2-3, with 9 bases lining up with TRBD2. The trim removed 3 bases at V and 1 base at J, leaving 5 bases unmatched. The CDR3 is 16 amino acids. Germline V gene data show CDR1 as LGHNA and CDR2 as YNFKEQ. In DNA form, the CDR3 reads TGTGCCAGCAGCCAGAACTTAGCGGGAGGCACAGATACGCAGTATTTT. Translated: CASSQNLAGGTDTQYF.

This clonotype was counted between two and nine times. DNA of the CDR3: TGTGCCAGCAGCCAAGGGTCATCCTACAATGAGCAGTTCTTC. It codes for CASSQGSSYNEQFF. The chain recombines TRBV4-2 with TRBJ2-1; no firm D call. Trimming took off 1 base at V and 1 base at J, with 5 bases between the two ends. Germline CDR1 and CDR2: LGHNA and YNFKEQ. CDR3 length equals 14 residues.

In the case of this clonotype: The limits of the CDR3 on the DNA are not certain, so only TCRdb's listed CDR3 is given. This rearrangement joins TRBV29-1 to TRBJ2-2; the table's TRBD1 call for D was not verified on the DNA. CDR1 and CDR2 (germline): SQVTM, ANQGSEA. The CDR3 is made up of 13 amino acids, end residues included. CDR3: CSAGQGEAGSCFF.

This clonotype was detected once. The DNA for the CDR3 is TGCAGTGAGGGCGGGACAGGCTTCGATGAGCAGTTCTTC. Protein: CSEGGTGFDEQFF. The chain has TRBV20-1 and TRBJ2-1; 8 nucleotides match TRBD1. J was trimmed by 8 bases and V by 7 bases; bases with no gene match: 10. Germline V gene sequence: CDR1 DFQATT, CDR2 SNEGSKA (reference sequence). CDR3 length equals 13 residues.

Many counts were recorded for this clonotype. The CDR3 sequence is CASSHQLYYEQYF. The CDR3 nucleotides are TGTGCCAGCAGCCACCAGCTATACTACGAGCAGTACTTC. The chain links TRBV14 to TRBJ2-7; D not certain. CDR3 length: 13 residues. V was trimmed by 3 bases and J by 3 bases, leaving 9 bases between them. Germline loops: CDR1 SGHDN, CDR2 FVKESK.

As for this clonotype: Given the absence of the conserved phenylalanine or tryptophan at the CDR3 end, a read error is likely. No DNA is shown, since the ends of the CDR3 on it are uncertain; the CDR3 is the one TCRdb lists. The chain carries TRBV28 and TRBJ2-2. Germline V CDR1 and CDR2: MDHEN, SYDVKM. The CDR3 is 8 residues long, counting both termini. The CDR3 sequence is CASTGVAV.

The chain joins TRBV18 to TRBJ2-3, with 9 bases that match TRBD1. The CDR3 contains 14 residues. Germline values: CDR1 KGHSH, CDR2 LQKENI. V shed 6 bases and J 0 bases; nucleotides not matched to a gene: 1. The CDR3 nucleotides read TGTGCCAGCTCGGGGACAGGGAGCACAGATACGCAGTATTTT. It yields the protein CASSGTGSTDTQYF.

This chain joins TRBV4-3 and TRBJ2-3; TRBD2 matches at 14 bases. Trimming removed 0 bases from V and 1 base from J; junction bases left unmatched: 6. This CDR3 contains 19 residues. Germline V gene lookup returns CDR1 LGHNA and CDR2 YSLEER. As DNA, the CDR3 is TGCGCCAGCAGCCAAGATCGACTAGCGGGAGGGCGGGGCACAGATACGCAGTATTTT. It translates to CASSQDRLAGGRGTDTQYF.

This chain's CDR3 is CASSSISGRHGGYDTEAFF. CDR3 in DNA: TGTGCCAGCAGTTCGATAAGCGGCCGCCATGGAGGGTACGACACTGAAGCTTTCTTT. This chain joins TRBV28 and TRBJ1-1; D not certain. This CDR3 is built from 19 residues. With 4 bases removed from V and 3 bases from J, the gap between germline ends came to 27 bases. Germline assignment: CDR1 MDHEN and CDR2 SYDVKM.